This T cell receptor beta chain was sequenced for a study of breast tumors, draining lymph nodes, adjacent tissues. Axillary draining lymph nodes of breast cancer patients supplied the node samples. A note on this clonotype: The antigen is undetermined.

Via MiXCR, TCRdb re-called the multiplex PCR reads, giving one row per CDR3 protein. The table lists approximately 210,000 distinct CDR3 sequences, approximately 30% of them singletons. Study-wide findings and caveats: Most tumor T cells seemingly derive from lymph node, then expand in tumor. That most tumor T cells come from lymph nodes remained unproven. Tumor TCR diversity was below lymph nodes but above nontumor tissue. Luminal-like breast cancer showed significantly higher tumor–nontumor repertoire similarity than basal-like.

Sequencing used axillary lymph node tissue. The sequence derives from a female donor with breast cancer. Some clones in this sample may be carry-over from other donors' samples.

Here the CDR3 DNA reads TGTGCCAGCAGTGAACGGGGGGGCGGGAACACTGAAGCTTTCTTT. Its protein is CASSERGGGNTEAFF. The chain links TRBV6-1 to TRBJ1-1; D perhaps matches TRBD1 (6 bases). Trimming removed 2 bases at V and 1 base at J, with 11 bases between. The CDR3 sequence is 15 residues long. The germline CDR1 and CDR2 sequences are MNHNS and SASEGT.